This T cell receptor (beta chain) is from a study of cytomegalovirus exposure and HLA in healthy donors. The overall study: As an earlier analysis found, 150 million to 200 million T cells yielded about 120 million unique TCR beta sequences. Study-wide results and limits: As confirmed in vitro, a few CMV-associated chains were specific for CMV antigens.

This clone has only a few counts. Its antigen is not identified. Within the sample, other DNA sequences also encode this same CDR3. Donors were nominally healthy when sampled, though unrecorded immune exposures were likely. The PCR ran on 60 Vbeta and 13 Jbeta primers. Data came from immunoSEQ multiplex PCR; TCRdb stores just in-frame clones and leaves some out. The data hold roughly 200,000 clones, with almost 70% observed a single time. This CDR3 has 14 amino acids. The germline V and J ends were trimmed by 0 bases and 2 bases, with 8 bases remaining between them. Germline loops: CDR1 SGHRS, CDR2 YFSETQ.

The material sequenced was PBMCs. This chain connects TRBV5-1 to TRBJ2-5; possibly TRBD1 for D (5 bases). This clonotype was sampled from a man aged 35 to 55 in good health and CMV-seropositive. CDR3 bases: TGCGCCAGCAGCTTGGGACAGATACAAGAGACCCAGTACTTC. Amino acid sequence: CASSLGQIQETQYF.